A single TCR beta chain is shown here with its context. Its antigen is as yet unknown. Donors gave ten milliliters of peripheral blood apiece. This entry comes from a study of blood T cells in healthy people across ages. With a J-beta primer mix and a sample-barcoded 5' primer, a second PCR ran roughly 6 to 11 cycles. Each TCR beta cDNA got a 12-nucleotide random molecular identifier. TCRdb re-analysed the 5' RACE reads in MiXCR, keeping a single row per CDR3 protein. Here the sample spans some 1.7 million distinct CDR3 sequences, roughly 28% being singletons. Study-wide results and limits: Naive CD4+ cell counts and diversity both ran higher in long-lived than in aged donors.

Unmatched junction bases numbered 7, after V lost 9 bases and J lost 1 base. The germline gives CDR1 LGHDT, CDR2 YNNKEL (reference sequence). This CDR3 is built from 14 residues. This TCR was sampled from a woman in her 30s in good health. V and J are TRBV3-1 and TRBJ1-1, with TRBD1 matching 8 bases. Sequenced sample: blood. The CDR3 DNA follows: TGTGCCAGTGAAGGGACAGGATGGAACACTGAAGCTTTCTTT. Its translation is CASEGTGWNTEAFF.